This TCR beta chain comes out of a study of T cell repertoires in cytomegalovirus infection. About the research overall: Public TCR beta signatures marked donors with CMV infection and the matching HLA.

Germline lookup yields CDR1 MDHEN and CDR2 SYDVKM. V was cut by 6 bases and J by 4 bases, with 13 bases left in between. The CDR3 is made up of 14 amino acids. Using its own MiXCR run on the reads, TCRdb lists one record per CDR3 protein. The sample carries 480,000 or so distinct CDR3 sequences, 11% recorded once. Overall study findings and caveats: Based on cumulative public TCR beta family frequency, carriers of CMV plus the relevant HLA were identified. In two of eight donors, the top clonotype was HLA-C-restricted CMV-specific.

The sample holds many counts of this clonotype. The antigen remains undetermined. The chain employs TRBV28 and TRBJ1-3; D is unclear. The clonotype was recovered from a human donor in good health (CMV status not recorded). Some clones in this sample may be carry-over from other donors' samples. The sequenced material came from PBMCs. CDR3 DNA sequence: TGTGCCAGCAGGCCCCCTGAGACCGGAAACACCATATATTTT. Its protein product is CASRPPETGNTIYF.